This T cell receptor (beta chain) was captured in a study of blood T cell repertoires in COVID-19. Across about two dozen US areas, participants ranged in age from about 18 to 90 years. Grouping used clinical history reported by participants in a survey and questionnaire. This clone has a handful of counts. In the study's own analysis: By means of reference gene primer amplification, nucleated cell counts were estimated. The repertoire was sequenced with immunoSEQ multiplex PCR; TCRdb's copy has only in-frame clones and lacks some. V and J calls plus clone size are reproduced from that table; the DNA served to infer D and trimming. The sample contains roughly 330,000 clones, over 75% of which appear only once. Deletions cut 5 bases from V and 0 bases from J, with 17 bases between. CDR1 and CDR2 (germline): SGHTA, FQGNSA. The CDR3 is 16 residues long.

The TCR comes from a woman in her thirties who had recovered from COVID-19. The genes are TRBV7-2 and TRBJ2-7, with a tentative D call TRBD2 (6 bases). The sequenced material came from PBMCs or T cells enriched from blood (not recorded which). The CDR3 region has the DNA TGTGCCAGCAGCGCCCTCGGAATGGGGGGCTCCTACGAGCAGTACTTC. Its translation: CASSALGMGGSYEQYF.